This T cell receptor beta chain was retrieved from a study of cytomegalovirus exposure and HLA in healthy donors. Overall study results and limits: A link between a missense DCLRE1C variant and TCR beta V- and J-gene trimming emerged from a later analysis.

About this clone itself: Its antigen is still unknown.

The study ran its PCR with 60 Vbeta and 13 Jbeta primers. The table came from immunoSEQ multiplex PCR; TCRdb's copy has only in-frame clones and leaves some out. The sample lists around 70,000 clones, 75% to 85% seen once, with 6% to 7.5% in the top ten. The sample was PBMCs. This sequence was found in a human donor in good health.

Here the CDR3 DNA reads TGTGCCAGCAGTTACGAGGGACACCATCAAGAGACCCAGTACTTC. The encoded protein is CASSYEGHHQETQYF. V is TRBV6-6 and J is TRBJ2-5, with D possibly matching TRBD1 (6 bases). V shed 2 bases and J shed 2 bases, with 12 bases lying between them. The CDR3 extends over 15 amino acids. The germline V gene has CDR1 MNHNY and CDR2 SVGAGI (reference sequence).